This T cell receptor beta chain was sequenced for a study of shared clonotypes between healthy human individuals. Deletions cut 3 bases from V and 7 bases from J, with 15 bases between. The germline gives CDR1 MDHEN, CDR2 SYDVKM. The CDR3 runs 15 residues. The authors divided CD4+ cells into CD45RA+ naive and CD45RA-negative memory subsets. Profiling relied on immunoSEQ multiplex PCR, and the TCRdb table lists in-frame clones only, not all of them. The sample lists approximately 1.5 million clones; about 98.5% were seen once. Sequencing was performed on naive CD4+ T cells sorted from blood. Subset of the sample: CD45RA+ positively selected. The chain has TRBV28 and TRBJ1-4, with a tentative D call TRBD1 (5 bases). This TCR was recovered from a man aged 30-40 years in good health. The CDR3 loop is CASSLIQGQSEKLFF. The DNA for the CDR3 is TGTGCCAGCAGTTTGATCCAGGGCCAAAGTGAAAAACTGTTTTTT.